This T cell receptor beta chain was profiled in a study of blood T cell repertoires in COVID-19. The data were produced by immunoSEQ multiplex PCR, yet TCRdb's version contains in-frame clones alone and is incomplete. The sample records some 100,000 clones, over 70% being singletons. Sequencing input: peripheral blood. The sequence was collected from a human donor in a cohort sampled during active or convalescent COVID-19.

CDR3 residues: CARRGPSYEQYF. CDR3 in DNA: TGTGCCAGGCGGGGTCCCTCCTACGAGCAGTACTTC. This chain links TRBV2 with TRBJ2-7, with a weak D call TRBD2 (6 bases). Germline-derived CDR1 and CDR2 are SNHLY and FYNNEI. The V end was cut by 9 bases, the J end by 0 bases, with 9 bases between. This CDR3 contains 12 residues.